What follows is one T cell receptor beta chain and its context. Clones were sequenced by immunoSEQ multiplex PCR, and TCRdb holds only the in-frame ones, with some missing. Of over 15,000 clones detected, 84% appear once; the ten largest clones hold 8% to 10%. The sample belongs to a study of T cell changes during pregnancy in multiple sclerosis. This CDR3 has 14 residues. The germline CDR1 and CDR2 sequences are LGHNA and YNFKEQ. Trimming shortened V by 1 base and J by 5 bases, and 12 bases separated the two germline ends. Sequences were derived from CD8+ T cells from peripheral blood mononuclear cells, sampled in the second trimester of pregnancy. The rearrangement links TRBV4-2 to TRBJ2-7; D possibly corresponds to TRBD2 (7 bases). The source is a female donor in good health, enrolled as a control in a pregnancy study. The CDR3 here is CASSQVGGRDEQYF. The DNA for the CDR3 is TGTGCCAGCAGCCAAGTGGGGGGGCGGGACGAGCAGTACTTC.